This entry lists 4 T cell receptor beta chains sequenced from one sample in a study of cytomegalovirus exposure and HLA in healthy donors. The primer mix had 60 Vbeta and 13 Jbeta primers. The assay was immunoSEQ multiplex PCR, and TCRdb's table has in-frame clones only and misses some. Among around 150,000 clones listed, approximately 84% were seen once. Material for sequencing was PBMCs. The receptors come from a man aged 25-45 years in good health and CMV-seropositive.

The sample holds one count of this clone. The V and J genes are TRBV7-9 and TRBJ2-7, with 8 nucleotides matching TRBD1. Trimming at V came to 5 bases and at J to 3 bases, leaving 6 bases not matched to a gene. The CDR3 consists of 14 residues. Germline-derived CDR1 and CDR2 are SEHNR and FQNEAQ (reference sequence). In DNA, the CDR3 is TGTGCCAGCAGCCTTACCGGGACAGGCTACGAGCAGTACTTC. Translated, it gives CASSLTGTGYEQYF.

This sequence joins TRBV6-4 and TRBJ2-2, with D possibly TRBD2 on 6 matching bases. Germline lookup yields CDR1 MRHNA and CDR2 SNTAGT. The CDR3 is 15 amino acids. V was shortened by 7 bases and J by 6 bases, with 18 bases between the two germline ends. The CDR3 protein is CASTPTGGTPGELFF. The DNA of the CDR3 is TGTGCCAGCACCCCGACTGGCGGGACTCCCGGGGAGCTGTTTTTT.

The chain has TRBV28 and TRBJ1-2; 9 nucleotides match TRBD1. The CDR3 consists of 15 residues. Germline-derived CDR1 and CDR2 are MDHEN and SYDVKM. V dropped 4 bases and J dropped 5; count of bases not matched to a gene: 8. Here the CDR3 reads CASSSVGQGTYGYTF. The CDR3 nucleotides read TGTGCCAGCAGTTCGGTTGGACAGGGGACTTATGGCTACACCTTC.

The chain couples TRBV7-3 to TRBJ2-2, with 7 bases lining up with TRBD2. The CDR3 covers 14 residues. Per the germline V gene, CDR1 is SGHTA and CDR2 is FQGTGA. V gave up 5 bases and J gave up 6 bases; unmatched junction bases: 6. CDR3 nucleotides: TGTGCCAGCAGCCTTTCTAGCGGAGCCGGGGAGCTGTTTTTT. It specifies CASSLSSGAGELFF.